The clone carrying this TCR beta chain was detected many times. What it binds is unknown. Amplified TCR beta CDR3 regions derived from RNA transcripts. TCR CDR3 regions were first amplified by RT-PCR with HTBI primers. TCRdb recomputed calls from the multiplex PCR reads with MiXCR, one row per CDR3 protein. Here the sample spans about 600,000 distinct CDR3 sequences, 16% being singletons. The data are from a study of T cells in Graves' hyperthyroidism and ophthalmopathy. Study-wide background: Peripheral blood was secured at the point of initial diagnosis, before any treatment. Study-wide findings and caveats: Model output signaled ophthalmopathy a median approximately 6.2 months ahead of onset.

This CDR3 has 16 residues. Germline trimming cut 2 bases from V and 7 bases from J; bases unmatched to any gene: 13. CDR1 is SGHTA and CDR2 is FQGNSA in the germline V gene. The chain uses TRBV7-2 and TRBJ2-5, with 7 bases fitting TRBD2. This clonotype was obtained from a woman aged 40 to 49 with Graves' ophthalmopathy. Sequencing was performed on blood. The DNA of the CDR3 is TGTGCCAGCAGCTTAAGGGCTAGCGGAGAGGAGTTGACCCAGTACTTC. Amino acids: CASSLRASGEELTQYF.